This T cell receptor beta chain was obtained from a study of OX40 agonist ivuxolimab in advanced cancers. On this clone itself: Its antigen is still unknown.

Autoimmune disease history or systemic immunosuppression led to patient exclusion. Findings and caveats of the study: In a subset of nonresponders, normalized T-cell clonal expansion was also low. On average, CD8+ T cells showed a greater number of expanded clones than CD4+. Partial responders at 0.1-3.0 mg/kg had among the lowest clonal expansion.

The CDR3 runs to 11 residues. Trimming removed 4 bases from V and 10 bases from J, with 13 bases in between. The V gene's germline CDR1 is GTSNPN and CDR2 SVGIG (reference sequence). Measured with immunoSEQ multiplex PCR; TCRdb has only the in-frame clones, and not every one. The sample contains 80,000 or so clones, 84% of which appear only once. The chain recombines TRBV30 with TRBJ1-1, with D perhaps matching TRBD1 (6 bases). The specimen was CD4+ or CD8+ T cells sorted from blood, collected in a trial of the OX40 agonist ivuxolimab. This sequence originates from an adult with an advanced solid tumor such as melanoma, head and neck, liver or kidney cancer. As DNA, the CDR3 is TGTGCCTGGAACCCGGGGGGCCTAGCTTTCTTT. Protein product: CAWNPGGLAFF.